This T cell receptor (beta chain) emerged from a study of blood T cell repertoires in COVID-19. Original analysis: It was from reference gene primer amplification that nucleated cell counts were estimated. Data came from immunoSEQ multiplex PCR; TCRdb stores just in-frame clones and leaves some out. Clonal size and the V and J genes are those of that table, whereas D and trimming came from the DNA. The table includes 150,000 to 200,000 clones, approximately 90% detected once. Sequencing input: peripheral blood. The sequence derives from a woman aged 65 to 85 with COVID-19, enrolled during active disease.

The CDR3 loop reads CASSEALQTSGGRDTQYF. The CDR3 DNA follows: TGTGCCAGCAGTGAAGCCCTACAGACTAGCGGGGGGCGAGATACGCAGTATTTT. The rearrangement uses TRBV6-1 and TRBJ2-3, with 13 bases identical to TRBD2. Trimming took 0 bases from V and 5 from J; bases not matched to a gene: 8. The CDR3 is 18 residues long. Germline values: CDR1 MNHNS, CDR2 SASEGT.